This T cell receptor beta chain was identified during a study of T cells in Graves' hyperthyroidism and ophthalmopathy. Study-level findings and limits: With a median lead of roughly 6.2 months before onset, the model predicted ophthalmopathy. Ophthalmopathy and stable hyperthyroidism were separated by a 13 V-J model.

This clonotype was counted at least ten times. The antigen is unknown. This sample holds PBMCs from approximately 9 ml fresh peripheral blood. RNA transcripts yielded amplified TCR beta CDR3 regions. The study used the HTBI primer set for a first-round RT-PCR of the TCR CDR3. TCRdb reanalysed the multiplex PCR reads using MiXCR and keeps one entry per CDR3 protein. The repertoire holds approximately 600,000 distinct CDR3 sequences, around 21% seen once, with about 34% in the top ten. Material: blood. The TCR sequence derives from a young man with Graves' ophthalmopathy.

Written as DNA, the CDR3 is TGTGCCAGCAGCCCGGACATTGCAACTAATGAAAAACTGTTTTTT. This gives the protein CASSPDIATNEKLFF. The rearrangement uses TRBV2 and TRBJ1-4; D possibly corresponds to TRBD1 (5 bases). Trimming shortened V by 6 bases and J by 0 bases, and 11 bases separated the two germline ends. CDR1 and CDR2 (germline): SNHLY, FYNNEI. The CDR3 totals 15 residues.